The clone carrying this T cell receptor (beta chain) has more than one count but fewer than ten. The CDR3 length is 13 residues. Looked up from germline, CDR1 is SGHVS and CDR2 is FNYEAQ. The V gene lost 3 bases and the J gene lost 7 bases, with 7 bases spanning the gap. This sample was taken from a study of patients and donors after allogeneic stem cell transplantation. TCRdb reanalysed the RT-PCR reads using MiXCR and keeps one entry per CDR3 protein. The sample contains about 200,000 distinct CDR3 sequences, about 38% of which appear only once. The sequencing sample was made of blood, either unsorted or a sorted T cell fraction (not recorded which). This chain links TRBV7-6 with TRBJ1-6; a weak D match, TRBD1 (5 bases). This receptor was identified in a human donor who was either an allogeneic HSCT recipient or a stem cell or donor lymphocyte infusion donor (not recorded which). It is not recorded whose cells these are; they may come from a transplant donor. The DNA for the CDR3 is TGTGCCAGCAGCTTCGAGGGGAATTCACCCCTCCACTTT. Protein product: CASSFEGNSPLHF.